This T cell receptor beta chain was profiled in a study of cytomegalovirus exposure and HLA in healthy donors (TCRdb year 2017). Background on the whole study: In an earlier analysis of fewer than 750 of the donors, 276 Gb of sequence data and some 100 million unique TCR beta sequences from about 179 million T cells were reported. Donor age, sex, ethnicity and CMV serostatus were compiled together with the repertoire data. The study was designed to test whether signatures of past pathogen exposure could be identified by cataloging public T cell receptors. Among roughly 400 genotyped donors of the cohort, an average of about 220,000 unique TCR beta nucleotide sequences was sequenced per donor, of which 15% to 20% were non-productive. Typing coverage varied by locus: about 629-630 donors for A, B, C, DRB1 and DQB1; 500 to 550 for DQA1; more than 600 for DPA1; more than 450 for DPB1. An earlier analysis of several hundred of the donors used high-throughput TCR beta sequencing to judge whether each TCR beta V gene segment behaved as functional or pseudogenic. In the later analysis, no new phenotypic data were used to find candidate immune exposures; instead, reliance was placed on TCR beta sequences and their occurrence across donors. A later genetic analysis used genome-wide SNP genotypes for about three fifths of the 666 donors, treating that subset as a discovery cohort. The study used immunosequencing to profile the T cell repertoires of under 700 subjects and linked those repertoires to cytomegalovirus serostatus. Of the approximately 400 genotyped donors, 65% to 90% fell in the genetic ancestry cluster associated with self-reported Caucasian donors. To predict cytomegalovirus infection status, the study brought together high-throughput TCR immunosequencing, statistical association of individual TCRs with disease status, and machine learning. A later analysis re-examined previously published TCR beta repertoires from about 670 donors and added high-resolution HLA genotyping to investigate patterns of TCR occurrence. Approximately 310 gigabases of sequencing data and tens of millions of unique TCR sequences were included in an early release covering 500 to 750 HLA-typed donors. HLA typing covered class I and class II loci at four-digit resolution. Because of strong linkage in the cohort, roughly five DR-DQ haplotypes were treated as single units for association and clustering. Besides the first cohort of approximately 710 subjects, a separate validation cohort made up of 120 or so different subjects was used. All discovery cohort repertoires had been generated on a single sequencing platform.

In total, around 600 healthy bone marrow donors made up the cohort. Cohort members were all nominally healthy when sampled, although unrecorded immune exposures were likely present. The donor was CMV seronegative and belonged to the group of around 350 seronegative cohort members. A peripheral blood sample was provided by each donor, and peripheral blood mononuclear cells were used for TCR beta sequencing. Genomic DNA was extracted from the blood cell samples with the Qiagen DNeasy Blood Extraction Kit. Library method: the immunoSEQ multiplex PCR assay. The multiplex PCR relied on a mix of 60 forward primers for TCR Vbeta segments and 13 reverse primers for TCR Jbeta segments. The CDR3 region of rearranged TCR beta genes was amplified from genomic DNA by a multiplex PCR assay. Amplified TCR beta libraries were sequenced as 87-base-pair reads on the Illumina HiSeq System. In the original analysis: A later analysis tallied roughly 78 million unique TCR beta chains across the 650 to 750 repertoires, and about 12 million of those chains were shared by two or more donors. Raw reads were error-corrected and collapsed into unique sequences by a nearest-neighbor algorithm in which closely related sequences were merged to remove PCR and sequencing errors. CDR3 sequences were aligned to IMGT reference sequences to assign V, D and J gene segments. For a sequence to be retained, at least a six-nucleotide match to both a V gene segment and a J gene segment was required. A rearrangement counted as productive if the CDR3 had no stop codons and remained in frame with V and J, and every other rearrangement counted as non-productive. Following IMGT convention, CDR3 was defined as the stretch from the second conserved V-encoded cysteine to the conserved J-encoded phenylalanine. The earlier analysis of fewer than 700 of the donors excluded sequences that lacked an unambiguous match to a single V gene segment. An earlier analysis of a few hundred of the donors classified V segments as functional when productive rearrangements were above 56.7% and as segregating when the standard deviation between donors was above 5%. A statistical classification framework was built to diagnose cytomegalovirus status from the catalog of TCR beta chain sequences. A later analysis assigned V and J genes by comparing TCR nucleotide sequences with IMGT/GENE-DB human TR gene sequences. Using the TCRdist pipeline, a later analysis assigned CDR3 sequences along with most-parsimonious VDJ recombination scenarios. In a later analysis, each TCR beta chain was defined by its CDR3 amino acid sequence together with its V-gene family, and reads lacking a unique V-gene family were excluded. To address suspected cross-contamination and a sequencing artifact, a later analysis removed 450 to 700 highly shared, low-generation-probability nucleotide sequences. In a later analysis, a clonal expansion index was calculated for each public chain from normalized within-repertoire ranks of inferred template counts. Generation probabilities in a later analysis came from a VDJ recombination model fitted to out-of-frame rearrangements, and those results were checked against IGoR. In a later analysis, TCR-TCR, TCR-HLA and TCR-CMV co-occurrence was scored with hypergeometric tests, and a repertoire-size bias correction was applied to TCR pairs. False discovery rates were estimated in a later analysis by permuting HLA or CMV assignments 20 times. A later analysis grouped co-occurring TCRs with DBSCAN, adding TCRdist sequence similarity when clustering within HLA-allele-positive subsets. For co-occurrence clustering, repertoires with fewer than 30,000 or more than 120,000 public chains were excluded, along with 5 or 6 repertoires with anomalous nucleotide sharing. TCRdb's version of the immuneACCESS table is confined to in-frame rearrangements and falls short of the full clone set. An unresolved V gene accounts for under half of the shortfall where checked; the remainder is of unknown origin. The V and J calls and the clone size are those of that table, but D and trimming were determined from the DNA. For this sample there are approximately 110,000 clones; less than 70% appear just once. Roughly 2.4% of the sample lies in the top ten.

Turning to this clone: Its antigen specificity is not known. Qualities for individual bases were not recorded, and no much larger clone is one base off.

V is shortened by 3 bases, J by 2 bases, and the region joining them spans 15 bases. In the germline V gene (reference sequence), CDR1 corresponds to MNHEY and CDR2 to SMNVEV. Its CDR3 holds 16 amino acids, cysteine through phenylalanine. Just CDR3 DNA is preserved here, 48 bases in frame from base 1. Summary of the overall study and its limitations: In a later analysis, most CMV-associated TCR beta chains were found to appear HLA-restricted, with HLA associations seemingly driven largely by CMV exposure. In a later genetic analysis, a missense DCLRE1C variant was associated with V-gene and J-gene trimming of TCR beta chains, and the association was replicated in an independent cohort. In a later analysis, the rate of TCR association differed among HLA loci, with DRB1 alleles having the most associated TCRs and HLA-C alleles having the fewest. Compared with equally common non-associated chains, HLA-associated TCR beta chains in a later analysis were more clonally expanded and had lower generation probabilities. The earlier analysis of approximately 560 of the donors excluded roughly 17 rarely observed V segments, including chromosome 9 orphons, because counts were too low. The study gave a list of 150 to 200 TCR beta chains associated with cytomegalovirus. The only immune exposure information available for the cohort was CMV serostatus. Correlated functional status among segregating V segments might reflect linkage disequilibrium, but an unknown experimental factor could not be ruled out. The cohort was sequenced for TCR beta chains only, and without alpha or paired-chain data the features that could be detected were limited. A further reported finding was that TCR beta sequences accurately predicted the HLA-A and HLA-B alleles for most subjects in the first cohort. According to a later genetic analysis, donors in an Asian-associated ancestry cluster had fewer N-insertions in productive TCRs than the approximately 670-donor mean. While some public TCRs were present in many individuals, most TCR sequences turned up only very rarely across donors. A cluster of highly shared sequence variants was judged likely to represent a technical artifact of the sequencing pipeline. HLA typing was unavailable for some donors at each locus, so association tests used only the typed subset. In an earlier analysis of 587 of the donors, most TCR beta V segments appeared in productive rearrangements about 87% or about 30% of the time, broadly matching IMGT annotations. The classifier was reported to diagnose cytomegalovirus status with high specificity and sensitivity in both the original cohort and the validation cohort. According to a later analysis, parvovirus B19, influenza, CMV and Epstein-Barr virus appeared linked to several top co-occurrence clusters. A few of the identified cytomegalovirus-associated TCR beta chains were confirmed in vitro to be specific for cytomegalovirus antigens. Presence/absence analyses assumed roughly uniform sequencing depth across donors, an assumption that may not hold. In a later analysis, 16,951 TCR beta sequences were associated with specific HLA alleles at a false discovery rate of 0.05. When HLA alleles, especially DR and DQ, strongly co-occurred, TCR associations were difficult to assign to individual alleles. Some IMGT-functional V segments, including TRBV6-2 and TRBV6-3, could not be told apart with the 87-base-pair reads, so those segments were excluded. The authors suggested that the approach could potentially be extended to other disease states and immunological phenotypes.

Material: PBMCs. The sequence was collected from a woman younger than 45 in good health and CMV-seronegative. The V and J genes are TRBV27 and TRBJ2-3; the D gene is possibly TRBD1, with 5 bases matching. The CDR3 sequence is CASSLWQGIATDTQYF. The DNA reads TGTGCCAGCAGTTTGTGGCAGGGAATTGCCACAGATACGCAGTATTTT.